This T cell receptor beta chain was sequenced during a study of a mutant IDH1 vaccine in newly diagnosed glioma. Study context: Visit timing is recorded as week 35 for V12 and week 47 for V13.

Described time point: week 35, safety follow-up. Every vaccine dose comprised 300 ug of mutant IDH1 20-mer peptide plus topical imiquimod. Turning to this clone: The antigen is unknown.

From germline, CDR1 is MGHDK and CDR2 SYGVNS. The CDR3 runs to 16 residues. The germline V and J ends were trimmed by 1 base and 0 bases, with 11 bases remaining between them. The assay was immunoSEQ multiplex PCR, and TCRdb's table has in-frame clones only and misses some. The sample consists of some 61,000 clones, roughly 84% of them appearing once. The input for sequencing was PBMCs, taken from a glioma patient whose treatment included an IDH1 peptide vaccine. The chain carries TRBV25-1 and TRBJ2-3, with D perhaps matching TRBD1 (7 bases). The receptor was isolated from a man between 18 and 35 years old with glioma. CDR3: CASSELPGGSTDTQYF. The CDR3 DNA sequence: TGTGCCAGCAGTGAATTGCCAGGGGGGAGCACAGATACGCAGTATTTT.